The clone carrying this T cell receptor (beta chain) was found a few times. Antigen unknown. This specimen comes from a study of T cells in Graves' hyperthyroidism and ophthalmopathy. Study-level background: Peripheral blood draws took place at initial diagnosis, ahead of any treatment.

The source material, RNA transcripts, was used to amplify TCR beta CDR3 regions. First-round RT-PCR with HTBI primers amplified the TCR CDR3 region. One entry per CDR3 protein, called by TCRdb with MiXCR from the multiplex PCR reads. The profile shows 400,000 to 600,000 distinct CDR3 sequences, 20% to 25% of them singletons. General study results and limits: Ophthalmopathy and stable hyperthyroidism were separated by a 13 V-J model. In blood, most of the thyroid clonotypes expanded above 0.001 were also present.

No ophthalmopathy progression within 18 months constituted stable Graves' hyperthyroidism. CDR1 is DFQATT and CDR2 is SNEGSKA in the germline V gene (reference sequence). The V end was cut by 1 base, the J end by 3 bases, with 9 bases between. The CDR3 length is 13 residues. The chain has TRBV20-1 and TRBJ2-5; no clear D gene. The sequence came from a man younger than 35 with Graves' hyperthyroidism. The sequencing input was blood. CDR3 protein: CSARGASKETQYF. The CDR3 DNA follows: TGCAGTGCTAGAGGGGCTTCTAAAGAGACCCAGTACTTC.